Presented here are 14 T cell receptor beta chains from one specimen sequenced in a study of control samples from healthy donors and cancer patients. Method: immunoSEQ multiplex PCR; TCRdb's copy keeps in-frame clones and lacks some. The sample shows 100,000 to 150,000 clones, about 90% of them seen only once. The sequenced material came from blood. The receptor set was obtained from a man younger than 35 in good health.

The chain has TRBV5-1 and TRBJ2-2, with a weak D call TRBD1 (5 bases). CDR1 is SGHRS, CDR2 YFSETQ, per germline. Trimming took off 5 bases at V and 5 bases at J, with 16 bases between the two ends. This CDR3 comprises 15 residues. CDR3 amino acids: CASRSFGHMTGELFF. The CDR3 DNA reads TGCGCCAGCAGGAGTTTTGGACACATGACCGGGGAGCTGTTTTTT.

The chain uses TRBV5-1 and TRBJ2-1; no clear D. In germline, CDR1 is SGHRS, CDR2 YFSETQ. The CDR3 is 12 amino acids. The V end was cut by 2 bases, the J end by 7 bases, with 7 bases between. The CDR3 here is CASSFDLNEQFF. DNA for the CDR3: TGCGCCAGCAGCTTCGATTTAAATGAGCAGTTCTTC.

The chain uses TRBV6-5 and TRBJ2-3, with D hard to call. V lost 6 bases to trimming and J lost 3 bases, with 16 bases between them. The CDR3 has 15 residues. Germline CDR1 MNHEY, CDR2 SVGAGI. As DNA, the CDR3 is TGTGCCAGCAGACTCGGACCCACTGGGACAGATACGCAGTATTTT. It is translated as CASRLGPTGTDTQYF.

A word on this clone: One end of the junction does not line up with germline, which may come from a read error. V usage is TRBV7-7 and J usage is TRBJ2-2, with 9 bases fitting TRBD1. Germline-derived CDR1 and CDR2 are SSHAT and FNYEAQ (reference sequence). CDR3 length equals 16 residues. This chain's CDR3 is CASSSAGTGYTGELFF. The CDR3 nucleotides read TGTGCTAGCAGCTCGGCCGGGACAGGGTATACCGGGGAGCTGTTTTTT.

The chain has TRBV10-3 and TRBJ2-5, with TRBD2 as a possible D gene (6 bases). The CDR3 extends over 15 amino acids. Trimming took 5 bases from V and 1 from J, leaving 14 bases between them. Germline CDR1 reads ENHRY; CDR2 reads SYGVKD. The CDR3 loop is CAISSGRDSQETQYF. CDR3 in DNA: TGTGCCATCAGTTCCGGCCGGGACTCCCAAGAGACCCAGTACTTC.

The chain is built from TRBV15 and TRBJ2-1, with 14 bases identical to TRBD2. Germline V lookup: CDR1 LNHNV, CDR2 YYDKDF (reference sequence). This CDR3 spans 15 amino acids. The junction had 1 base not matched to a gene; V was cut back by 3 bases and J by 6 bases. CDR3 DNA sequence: TGTGCCACCAGCAGGGGACTAGCGGGAGTCAATGAGCAGTTCTTC. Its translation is CATSRGLAGVNEQFF.

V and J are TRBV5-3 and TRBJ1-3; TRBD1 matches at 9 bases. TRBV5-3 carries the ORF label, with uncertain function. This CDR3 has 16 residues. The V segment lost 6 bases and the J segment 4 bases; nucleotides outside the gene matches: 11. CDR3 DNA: TGTGCCAGAATCCCCTACAGGGGGCTCCAAGGAAACACCATATATTTT. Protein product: CARIPYRGLQGNTIYF.

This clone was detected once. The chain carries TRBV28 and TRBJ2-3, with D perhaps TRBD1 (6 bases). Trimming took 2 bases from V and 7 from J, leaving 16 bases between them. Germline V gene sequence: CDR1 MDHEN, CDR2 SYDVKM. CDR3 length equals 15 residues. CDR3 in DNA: TGTGCCAGCAGTTTAACTGGAAGGCAGGGGCATACGCAGTATTTT. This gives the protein CASSLTGRQGHTQYF.

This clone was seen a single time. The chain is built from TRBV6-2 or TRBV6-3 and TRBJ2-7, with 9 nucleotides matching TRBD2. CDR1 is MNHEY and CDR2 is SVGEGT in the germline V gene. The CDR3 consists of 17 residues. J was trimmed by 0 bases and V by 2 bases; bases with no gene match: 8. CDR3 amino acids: CASSYPQASGNSYEQYF. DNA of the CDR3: TGTGCCAGCAGTTACCCCCAAGCTAGCGGGAACTCCTACGAGCAGTACTTC.

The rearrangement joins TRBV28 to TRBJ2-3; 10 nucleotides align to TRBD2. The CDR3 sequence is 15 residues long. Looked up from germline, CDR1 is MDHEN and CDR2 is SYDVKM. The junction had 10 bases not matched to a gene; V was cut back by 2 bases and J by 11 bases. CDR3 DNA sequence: TGTGCCAGCAGTTTAATGACTAGCGGGTCCCTCGGGCAGTATTTT. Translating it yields CASSLMTSGSLGQYF.

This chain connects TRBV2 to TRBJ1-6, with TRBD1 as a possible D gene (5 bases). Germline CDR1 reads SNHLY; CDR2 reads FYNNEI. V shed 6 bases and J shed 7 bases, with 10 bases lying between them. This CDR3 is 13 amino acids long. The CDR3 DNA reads TGTGCCAGCAGCCCGGGACGGAATTCACCCCTCCACTTT. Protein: CASSPGRNSPLHF.

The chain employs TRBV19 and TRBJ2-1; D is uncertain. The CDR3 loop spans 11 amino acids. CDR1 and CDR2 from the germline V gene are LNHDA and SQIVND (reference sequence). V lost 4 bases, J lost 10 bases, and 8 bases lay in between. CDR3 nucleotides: TGTGCCAGTAGTACCATGAGGGAGCAGTTCTTC. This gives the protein CASSTMREQFF.

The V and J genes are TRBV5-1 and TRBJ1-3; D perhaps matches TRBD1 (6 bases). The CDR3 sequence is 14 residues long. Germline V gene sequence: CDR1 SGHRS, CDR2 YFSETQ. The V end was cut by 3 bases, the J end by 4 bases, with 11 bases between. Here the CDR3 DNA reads TGCGCCAGCAGCTACACGGACAGCGGAAACACCATATATTTT. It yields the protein CASSYTDSGNTIYF.

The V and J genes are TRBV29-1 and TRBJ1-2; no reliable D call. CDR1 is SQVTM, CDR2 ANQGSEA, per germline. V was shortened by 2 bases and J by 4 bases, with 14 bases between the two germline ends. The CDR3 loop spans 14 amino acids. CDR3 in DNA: TGCAGCGTTGAAAGGGAAGATGCTATCTATGGCTACACCTTC. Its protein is CSVEREDAIYGYTF.